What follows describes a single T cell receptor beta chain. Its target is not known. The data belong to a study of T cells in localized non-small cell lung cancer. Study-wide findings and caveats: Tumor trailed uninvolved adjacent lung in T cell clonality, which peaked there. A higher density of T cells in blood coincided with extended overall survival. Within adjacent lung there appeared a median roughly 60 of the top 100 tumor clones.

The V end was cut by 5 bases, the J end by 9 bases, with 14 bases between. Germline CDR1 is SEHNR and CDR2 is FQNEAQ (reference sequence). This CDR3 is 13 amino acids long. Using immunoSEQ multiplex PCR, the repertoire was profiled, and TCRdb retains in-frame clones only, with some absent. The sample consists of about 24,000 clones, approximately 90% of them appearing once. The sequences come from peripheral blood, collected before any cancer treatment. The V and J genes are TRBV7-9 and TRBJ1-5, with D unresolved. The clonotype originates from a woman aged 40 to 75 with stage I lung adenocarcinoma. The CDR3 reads CASSPDADWPQHF. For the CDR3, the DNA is TGTGCCAGCAGCCCCGACGCCGATTGGCCCCAGCATTTT.